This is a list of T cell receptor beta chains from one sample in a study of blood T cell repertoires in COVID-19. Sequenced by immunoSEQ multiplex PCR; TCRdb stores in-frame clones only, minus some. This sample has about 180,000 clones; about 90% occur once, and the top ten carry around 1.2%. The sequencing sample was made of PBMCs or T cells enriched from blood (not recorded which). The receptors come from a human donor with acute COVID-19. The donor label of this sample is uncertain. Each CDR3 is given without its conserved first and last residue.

CDR3: AYRGTTDTQY; length: 10; J: TRBJ2-3; V: TRBV30
CDR3: ASSKGDSDEQY; length: 11; J: TRBJ2-7; V: TRBV10-1
CDR3: ASSEETGLYEQY; length: 12; J: TRBJ2-7; V: TRBV6-1
CDR3: ASSPGYVNTEAF; length: 12; J: TRBJ1-1; V: TRBV19
CDR3: ASLAGTTDTQY; length: 11; J: TRBJ2-3; V: TRBV18
CDR3: ASSLSGRETQY; length: 11; J: TRBJ2-5; V: TRBV6-5
CDR3: ASSDMGQADGYT; length: 12; J: TRBJ1-2; V: TRBV2
CDR3: AWSTSGAAGYGYT; length: 13; J: TRBJ1-2; V: TRBV30
CDR3: ASKKEKGLYFEAF; length: 13; J: TRBJ1-1; V: TRBV4-1
CDR3: ASSIDLGRSYGYT; length: 13; J: TRBJ1-2; V: TRBV19
CDR3: ASSWGLAANNEQF; length: 13; J: TRBJ2-1; V: TRBV5-1
CDR3: ASSLREGETQY; length: 11; J: TRBJ2-5; V: TRBV5-1
CDR3: ASSYSRQQKTNYGYT; length: 15; J: TRBJ1-2; V: TRBV6-2/TRBV6-3
CDR3: ASSLGAVRGEQY; length: 12; J: TRBJ2-7; V: TRBV7-2
CDR3: ASRVQEDTEAF; length: 11; J: TRBJ1-1; V: TRBV6-4
CDR3: AWSRRYEQY; length: 9; J: TRBJ2-7; V: TRBV30
CDR3: ASSFNRADTGELF; length: 13; J: TRBJ2-2; V: TRBV7-3
CDR3: ASSLSVTGSSYEQY; length: 14; J: TRBJ2-7; V: TRBV7-2
CDR3: ATSVGGGRTDTQY; length: 13; J: TRBJ2-3; V: TRBV24-1
CDR3: ASSSQGVGGYT; length: 11; J: TRBJ1-2; V: TRBV7-9
CDR3: ASSPLQGSNQPQH; length: 13; J: TRBJ1-5; V: TRBV27
CDR3: ASSPHLAGGEETQY; length: 14; J: TRBJ2-5; V: TRBV9
CDR3: ASSPTGTGVSQPQH; length: 14; J: TRBJ1-5; V: TRBV5-1
CDR3: AIAKRGNQPQH; length: 11; J: TRBJ1-5; V: TRBV10-3
CDR3: ASSPGGSYEQY; length: 11; J: TRBJ2-7; V: TRBV19
CDR3: ASSSGDRVENGYT; length: 13; J: TRBJ1-2; V: TRBV7-9
CDR3: ASAASTGGNSPLH; length: 13; J: TRBJ1-6; V: TRBV19
CDR3: ACSGQGAYEQY; length: 11; J: TRBJ2-7; V: TRBV7-9
CDR3: ASSLGGAINEKLF; length: 13; J: TRBJ1-4; V: TRBV19
CDR3: ASSLRGGARETQY; length: 13; J: TRBJ2-5; V: TRBV3-1/TRBV3-2
CDR3: ASSRSSGGAGTDTQY; length: 15; J: TRBJ2-3; V: TRBV7-9
CDR3: ASSSNHRGDEAF; length: 12; J: TRBJ1-1; V: TRBV19
CDR3: SVEEQGTEAF; length: 10; J: TRBJ1-1; V: TRBV29-1
CDR3: ATSDRRGPANVLT; length: 13; J: TRBJ2-6; V: TRBV24-1